What follows are 21 T cell receptor beta chains derived from one specimen sequenced in a study of blood T cells in healthy people across ages. Alongside a J-beta primer mix, a sample-barcoded 5' primer served in a second PCR lasting roughly 7 to 11 cycles. TCRdb processed the 5' RACE reads anew with MiXCR; each CDR3 protein has one entry. The repertoire has around 900,000 distinct CDR3 sequences, 51% of them found once; the top ten carry about a fifth. The sample comprised blood. These receptor sequences come from a woman aged 55 to 70 in good health.

This sequence joins TRBV6-5 and TRBJ2-7, with 8 bases matching TRBD2. Germline-derived CDR1 and CDR2 are MNHEY and SVGAGI. The length of the CDR3 is 14 residues. With V trimmed by 0 bases and J by 2 bases, 0 bases remained unmatched. In DNA form, the CDR3 reads TGTGCCAGCAGTTACTCGCGGGGGGCCTACGAGCAGTACTTC. This gives the protein CASSYSRGAYEQYF.

V and J are TRBV7-2 and TRBJ2-3; D is unresolved. Germline-derived CDR1 and CDR2 are SGHTA and FQGNSA. Trimming shortened V by 1 base and J by 1 base, and 6 bases separated the two germline ends. The CDR3 runs 14 residues. CDR3: CASSLVARTDTQYF. As DNA, the CDR3 is TGTGCCAGCAGCTTAGTTGCCCGCACAGATACGCAGTATTTT.

This rearrangement joins TRBV28 to TRBJ2-7, with a weak D call TRBD1 (5 bases). This CDR3 is 13 amino acids long. The germline V gene has CDR1 MDHEN and CDR2 SYDVKM. Trimming stripped 4 bases from V and 4 bases from J, with 11 bases between. The CDR3 reads CASSWVGRYEQYF. DNA for the CDR3: TGTGCCAGCAGTTGGGTGGGGCGGTACGAGCAGTACTTC.

The rearrangement joins TRBV4-2 to TRBJ2-1, with D possibly called TRBD1 or TRBD2 (5 bases each). V lost 3 bases and J lost 10, with 19 bases in between. Germline loops: CDR1 LGHNA, CDR2 YNFKEQ. This CDR3 comprises 15 residues. In nucleotides, the CDR3 is TGTGCCAGCAGCCAGGCGACCGGGGCATACTACGAGCAGTTCTTC. Protein sequence: CASSQATGAYYEQFF.

DNA of the CDR3: TGTGCCAGCAGTCGAGAACAGGGGGGACGTGGCTACACCTTC. The encoded protein is CASSREQGGRGYTF. The rearrangement joins TRBV7-9 to TRBJ1-2; 8 nucleotides match TRBD1. This CDR3 is built from 14 residues. V was pared by 6 bases and J by 7 bases, with 10 bases of the junction left unmatched. Germline V gives CDR1 SEHNR, CDR2 FQNEAQ (reference sequence).

Concerning this clonotype: A much larger clone lies one base from this, so it may be a read error. The V and J genes are TRBV4-1 and TRBJ2-1; D is undetermined. V dropped 1 base and J dropped 13 bases, with 11 bases sitting between them. From germline, CDR1 is MGHRA and CDR2 YSYEKL. The CDR3 spans 12 residues. The CDR3, as DNA: TGCGCCAGCAGCCAAGTTGCAGAGACCCAGTTCTTC. Translation: CASSQVAETQFF.

Worth noting for this clonotype: A much bigger clone sits one base away, suggesting this may be a read error. V gene TRBV4-2 combines with J gene TRBJ2-5, with D uncertain. Per the germline V gene, CDR1 is LGHNA and CDR2 is YNFKEQ. This CDR3 is built from 14 residues. The CDR3 loop reads CASSQDWRQEAQYF. DNA for the CDR3: TGTGCCAGCAGCCAAGATTGGCGGCAAGAGGCCCAGTACTTC.

This clonotype was seen only once. Compared with germline, one end of the junction differs, possibly owing to a read error. The V gene is TRBV4-1, the J gene TRBJ2-6, with D possibly TRBD1 on 5 matching bases. The CDR3 spans 20 residues. Germline CDR1 reads MGHRA; CDR2 reads YSYEKL. The CDR3 is CASSQESLARVLAGTNVLTF. In nucleotides, the CDR3 is TGCGCCAGCAGCCAAGAGAGTTTGGCCAGGGTCCTTGCTGGGACCAACGTCCTGACTTTC.

The chain links TRBV9 to TRBJ1-2; D is perhaps TRBD1 (6 bases). CDR1 is SGDLS and CDR2 is YYNGEE in the germline V gene. There are 13 residues in the CDR3. V lost 3 bases and J 4 bases, leaving 10 bases between the germline ends. CDR3 sequence: CASSAQGVYGYTF. CDR3 bases: TGTGCCAGCAGCGCACAGGGAGTCTATGGCTACACCTTC.

V gene TRBV29-1 combines with J gene TRBJ2-5; 8 bases are shared with TRBD1. The CDR3 totals 13 residues. Germline CDR1 is SQVTM and CDR2 is ANQGSEA. Trimming removed 1 base from V and 5 bases from J; junction bases left unmatched: 3. CDR3 DNA: TGCAGCGTTGAAGGTCACAGGGGGGAGACCCAGTACTTC. As protein: CSVEGHRGETQYF.

The genes are TRBV27 and TRBJ1-2; maybe TRBD1 (6 bases). The CDR3 sequence is 14 residues long. The germline V gene has CDR1 MNHEY and CDR2 SMNVEV (reference sequence). V dropped 6 bases and J dropped 4 bases, with 15 bases sitting between them. CDR3 sequence: CASRPQGKGYGYTF. The DNA of the CDR3 is TGTGCCAGCAGACCTCAGGGGAAAGGCTATGGCTACACCTTC.

This clonotype was seen more than once but under ten times. The genes are TRBV10-3 and TRBJ2-3; 8 bases line up with TRBD2. The CDR3 is made up of 16 amino acids. J was trimmed by 2 bases and V by 7 bases; bases with no gene match: 11. Germline assignment: CDR1 ENHRY and CDR2 SYGVKD. CDR3 coding DNA: TGTGCCATCACTGACCCCGGGGGGGTGCACACAGATACGCAGTATTTT. Translated, it gives CAITDPGGVHTDTQYF.

The chain employs TRBV7-2 and TRBJ1-2; D remains ambiguous. The CDR3 spans 14 residues. Germline CDR1 reads SGHTA; CDR2 reads FQGNSA. With 5 bases removed from V and 8 bases from J, the gap between germline ends came to 18 bases. The chain's CDR3 is CASSPGPKMGGYTF. In DNA form, the CDR3 reads TGTGCCAGCAGCCCGGGTCCTAAAATGGGCGGCTACACCTTC. The complete variable domain, with remaining parts taken from reference TRBV7-2 and TRBJ1-2, reads GAGVSQSPSNKVTEKGKDVELRCDPISGHTALYWYRQSLGQGLEFLIYFQGNSAPDKSGLPSDRFSAERTGGSVSTLTIQRTQQEDSAVYLCASSPGPKMGGYTFGSGTRLTVV.

The rearrangement uses TRBV29-1 and TRBJ1-2, with D perhaps TRBD1 (6 bases). The CDR3 is 13 amino acids. With 7 bases removed from V and 0 bases from J, the gap between germline ends came to 12 bases. Germline V gene lookup returns CDR1 SQVTM and CDR2 ANQGSEA. The CDR3 coding sequence is TGCAGCGCAAAACAGGGAGCTAACTATGGCTACACCTTC. It codes for CSAKQGANYGYTF.

This clonotype was detected only once. V and J are TRBV18 and TRBJ2-7; D might be TRBD1 or TRBD2, each matching 5 bases. The V end was cut by 5 bases, the J end by 1 base, with 21 bases between. CDR1 KGHSH and CDR2 LQKENI come from the germline V gene. The length of the CDR3 is 17 residues. The CDR3 loop is CASSSLRDLVVSYEQYF. The CDR3 bases are TGTGCCAGCTCATCCCTCAGGGACCTGGTAGTATCCTACGAGCAGTACTTC. The full variable domain, completed using reference TRBV18 and TRBJ2-7, is NAGVMQNPRHLVRRRGQEARLRCSPMKGHSHVYWYRQLPEEGLKFMVYLQKENIIDESGMPKERFSAEFPKEGPSILRIQQVVRGDSAAYFCASSSLRDLVVSYEQYFGPGTRLTVT.

A word on this clonotype: This may be a read error: a much more frequent sequence differs by one nucleotide. The genes are TRBV20-1 and TRBJ1-2; D remains unclear. The CDR3 runs 12 residues. The germline CDR1 and CDR2 sequences are DFQATT and SNEGSKA (reference sequence). Here the CDR3 reads CSATITNDGYTF. The CDR3 region has the DNA TGCAGTGCAACAATAACTAACGATGGCTACACCTTC.

In this sample, this clonotype turned up a few times. V usage is TRBV7-9 and J usage is TRBJ2-3; D unclear. CDR1 is SEHNR and CDR2 is FQNEAQ in the germline V gene (reference sequence). V lost 1 base and J lost 6, with 8 bases in between. The CDR3 contains 13 residues. For the CDR3, the DNA is TGTGCCAGCAGCTTAGTTGAAGGGGATACGCAGTATTTT. This encodes CASSLVEGDTQYF. Using reference TRBV7-9 and TRBJ2-3 for the parts outside the CDR3, the full variable domain is DTGVSQNPRHKITKRGQNVTFRCDPISEHNRLYWYRQTLGQGPEFLTYFQNEAQLEKSRLLSDRFSAERPKGSFSTLEIQRTEQGDSAMYLCASSLVEGDTQYFGPGTRLTVL.

The chain combines TRBV2 with TRBJ2-1; D is undetermined. The CDR3 spans 14 residues. Germline V CDR1 and CDR2: SNHLY, FYNNEI. The V and J ends lost 3 bases and 0 bases respectively, with 6 bases between them. CDR3 DNA: TGTGCCAGCAGTGACAGGCGCTCCTACAATGAGCAGTTCTTC. This sequence encodes CASSDRRSYNEQFF.

In this sample, this clonotype turned up a few times. This chain links TRBV7-2 with TRBJ1-6; tentatively, D is TRBD1 (6 bases). CDR1 and CDR2 (germline): SGHTA, FQGNSA. Trimming cost V 4 bases and J 10 bases, with 17 bases left between them. The CDR3 is 15 amino acids. The CDR3 DNA follows: TGTGCCAGCAGCTACGATGCAGGGGCGGGGTCACCCCTCCACTTT. Amino acid sequence: CASSYDAGAGSPLHF. Variable domain in full (rest from reference TRBV7-2 and TRBJ1-6): GAGVSQSPSNKVTEKGKDVELRCDPISGHTALYWYRQSLGQGLEFLIYFQGNSAPDKSGLPSDRFSAERTGGSVSTLTIQRTQQEDSAVYLCASSYDAGAGSPLHFGNGTRLTVT.

The V call is TRBV20-1, the J call TRBJ2-5, with 9 bases lining up with TRBD2. There are 15 residues in the CDR3. V was pared by 0 bases and J by 11 bases, with 13 bases of the junction left unmatched. The germline CDR1 and CDR2 sequences are DFQATT and SNEGSKA (reference sequence). CDR3: CSARDRREGLWEQYF. The CDR3 nucleotides read TGCAGTGCTAGAGATCGGCGGGAGGGCCTTTGGGAGCAGTACTTC.

This clonotype was seen only once. The CDR3 bases are TGTGCCAGCAGTTTCCCAAAGTCTTATAGCAATCAGCCCCAGCATTTT. It yields the protein CASSFPKSYSNQPQHF. The V call is TRBV28, the J call TRBJ1-5; D remains ambiguous. The V gene lost 3 bases and the J gene lost 0 bases, with 12 bases spanning the gap. CDR1 and CDR2 (germline): MDHEN, SYDVKM. CDR3 length: 16 residues.